Each of the 23 T cell receptor beta chains below was sequenced from the same sample in a study of CD8 T cells in ankylosing spondylitis. Their cognate antigens are unknown. Study-wide points: About 8 highly homologous variants made up a TCR beta motif, and this motif appeared characteristic of ankylosing spondylitis blood.

TCRdb re-derived calls from the 5' RACE reads in MiXCR, one entry per CDR3 protein. Of fewer than 550,000 distinct CDR3 sequences listed, less than 6% are singletons. The sample consisted of blood, either unsorted or a sorted T cell fraction (not recorded which). The receptor source for this set is a male donor with ankylosing spondylitis.

This clonotype was seen ten or more times. The rearrangement links TRBV7-9 to TRBJ1-2; the D gene is possibly TRBD1 (6 bases). Germline V CDR1 and CDR2: SEHNR, FQNEAQ (reference sequence). The CDR3 runs 14 residues. The V end was cut by 1 base, the J end by 6 bases, with 12 bases between. The CDR3 region is CASSLVGRGHGYTF. Written as DNA, the CDR3 is TGTGCCAGCAGCTTAGTGGGCAGGGGACATGGCTACACCTTC. The variable domain in full, completed from reference TRBV7-9 and TRBJ1-2, reads DTGVSQNPRHKITKRGQNVTFRCDPISEHNRLYWYRQTLGQGPEFLTYFQNEAQLEKSRLLSDRFSAERPKGSFSTLEIQRTEQGDSAMYLCASSLVGRGHGYTFGSGTRLTVV.

This clonotype was detected many times. V and J are TRBV4-2 and TRBJ1-2, with a possible D match to TRBD1 (5 bases). CDR3 length: 14 residues. Germline CDR1 reads LGHNA; CDR2 reads YNFKEQ. Trimming removed 1 base at V and 8 bases at J, with 14 bases between. CDR3 region: CASSQGKETGGYTF. The CDR3, as DNA: TGTGCCAGCAGCCAAGGGAAGGAAACAGGCGGCTACACCTTC.

J is TRBJ2-1 and V is TRBV21-1; the table's D gene call, TRBD1, was not cross checked with the DNA. TRBV21-1 is a listed pseudogene. This CDR3 region has 15 residues. The CDR3: CASSDRDRGNNEQFF. CDR3 sequence (DNA): TGTGCCAGCAGCGACCGGGACAGGGGTAACAATGAGCAGTTCTTC.

This clonotype was detected many times. The chain has TRBV27 and TRBJ2-7; D is tentatively TRBD1 or TRBD2 (5 bases each). The CDR3 is 13 amino acids. CDR1 and CDR2 from the germline V gene are MNHEY and SMNVEV (reference sequence). Trimming stripped 4 bases from V and 4 bases from J, with 11 bases between. The CDR3, as DNA: TGTGCCAGCAGTTGGGGACGGCTATACGAGCAGTACTTC. It codes for CASSWGRLYEQYF.

This clonotype has a count of ten or more. The chain recombines TRBV5-1 with TRBJ2-3; D remains unclear. Germline CDR1 and CDR2: SGHRS and YFSETQ. The CDR3 is 15 amino acids. The ends were cut back, 3 bases at V and 6 bases at J, with 17 bases in the middle. The CDR3 loop reads CASSSGGRREDTQYF. For the CDR3, the DNA is TGCGCCAGCAGCTCGGGTGGTAGACGCGAGGATACGCAGTATTTT.

This clonotype was recorded many times. The DNA for the CDR3 is TGCAGTGCTTCCCAAAGGCACGGGACCTACGAGCAGTACTTC. Protein sequence: CSASQRHGTYEQYF. The gene calls are TRBV20-1 and TRBJ2-7; D might be TRBD2 (5 bases). With 5 bases removed from V and 2 bases from J, the gap between germline ends came to 16 bases. CDR1 and CDR2 (germline): DFQATT, SNEGSKA (reference sequence). The CDR3 loop spans 14 amino acids.

This clonotype has ten or more counts. The gene calls are TRBV4-1 and TRBJ1-1; D gene uncertain. V lost 4 bases, J lost 5 bases, and 11 bases lay in between. Germline lookup yields CDR1 MGHRA and CDR2 YSYEKL. The CDR3 is made up of 13 amino acids. This CDR3 is CASSPWRRTEAFF. The CDR3 coding sequence is TGCGCCAGCAGCCCGTGGCGACGGACTGAAGCTTTCTTT.

This clonotype was recorded many times. The chain has TRBV5-1 and TRBJ2-2; the D gene is possibly TRBD1 (5 bases). This CDR3 has 13 amino acids. Trimming pared 4 bases from V and 9 bases from J, leaving 13 bases between. Germline V gene data show CDR1 as SGHRS and CDR2 as YFSETQ. DNA for the CDR3: TGCGCCAGCAGCATAAGACAGAGCCGGGAGCTGTTTTTT. Residues: CASSIRQSRELFF. Filled out from reference TRBV5-1 and TRBJ2-2, the complete variable domain reads KAGVTQTPRYLIKTRGQQVTLSCSPISGHRSVSWYQQTPGQGLQFLFEYFSETQRNKGNFPGRFSGRQFSNSRSEMNVSTLELGDSALYLCASSIRQSRELFFGEGSRLTVL.

This clonotype was recorded many times. The J gene is TRBJ1-1, the V gene TRBV20-1, with TRBD1 matching 10 bases. CDR3 length: 13 amino acids. Germline CDR1 reads DFQATT; CDR2 reads SNEGSKA (reference sequence). The V and J ends lost 6 bases and 5 bases, in that order; junction bases with no gene match: 6. CDR3 amino acids: CSAPDRGRTEAFF. The CDR3 nucleotides read TGCAGTGCCCCGGACAGGGGGAGGACTGAAGCTTTCTTT.

This clonotype was detected a few times. V gene TRBV4-3 combines with J gene TRBJ2-3, with D possibly TRBD2 on 5 matching bases. CDR1 and CDR2 from the germline V gene are LGHNA and YSLEER. The ends were cut back, 1 base at V and 2 bases at J, with 16 bases in the middle. This CDR3 region has 17 residues. CDR3 coding DNA: TGCGCCAGCAGCCAAGTTTTTGACTATATTTCCACAGATACGCAGTATTTT. Amino acid sequence: CASSQVFDYISTDTQYF.

This clonotype occurred many times. V is TRBV5-6 and J is TRBJ2-1; tentative D call: TRBD2 (5 bases). Germline assignment: CDR1 SGHDT and CDR2 YYEEEE. The CDR3 is made up of 13 amino acids. V was trimmed by 1 base and J by 6 bases, leaving 8 bases between them. CDR3 DNA: TGTGCCAGCAGCTTGTACGGGGTCAATGAGCAGTTCTTC. Its translation: CASSLYGVNEQFF.

This clonotype was picked up many times. CDR3 sequence (DNA): TGCAGTGCTAGTAAGGGGAGCACAGATACGCAGTATTTT. This sequence encodes CSASKGSTDTQYF. The V and J genes are TRBV20-1 and TRBJ2-3, with D possibly TRBD1 on 5 matching bases. The V and J ends lost 3 bases and 0 bases respectively, with 7 bases between them. This CDR3 region has 13 residues. Germline CDR1 is DFQATT and CDR2 is SNEGSKA (reference sequence).

This clonotype came up many times. The chain recombines TRBV4-3 with TRBJ1-5; no reliable D call. Trimming left V 0 bases short and J 5 bases short, with 5 bases between. Looked up from germline, CDR1 is LGHNA and CDR2 is YSLEER. The CDR3 totals 13 residues. The CDR3 reads CASSQEADQPQHF. For the CDR3, the DNA is TGCGCCAGCAGCCAAGAGGCCGATCAGCCCCAGCATTTT.

This clonotype has a count of ten or more. The chain uses TRBV7-9 and TRBJ1-1; 7 nucleotides match TRBD1. V lost 1 base and J lost 4; bases outside the gene matches: 6. This CDR3 is 15 amino acids long. CDR1 is SEHNR and CDR2 is FQNEAQ in the germline V gene (reference sequence). CDR3 nucleotide sequence: TGTGCCAGCAGCTTAGGGACAGGCAGTGGCACTGAAGCTTTCTTT. It yields the protein CASSLGTGSGTEAFF.

This clonotype was seen many times. The chain combines TRBV6-5 with TRBJ2-2, with D perhaps matching TRBD1 (6 bases). V shed 5 bases and J shed 4 bases, with 14 bases lying between them. Germline CDR1 is MNHEY and CDR2 is SVGAGI. This CDR3 region has 15 residues. The CDR3 DNA follows: TGTGCCAGCAGTCCTACAGGGTTAGGCACCGGGGAGCTGTTTTTT. Translated, it gives CASSPTGLGTGELFF.

At least ten counts were recorded for this clonotype. The chain has TRBV5-1 and TRBJ1-1; the D is unclear. V was clipped by 4 bases and J by 7 bases, with 14 bases between them. Per germline, CDR1 SGHRS and CDR2 YFSETQ. This CDR3 has 13 residues. The CDR3 coding sequence is TGCGCCAGCAGCCGCGCACGGGAAGGTGAAGCTTTCTTT. It translates to CASSRAREGEAFF.

This clonotype was seen repeatedly, ten times or more. V usage is TRBV20-1 and J usage is TRBJ2-5; no clear D. Germline assignment: CDR1 DFQATT and CDR2 SNEGSKA (reference sequence). The CDR3 consists of 14 residues. The germline V and J ends were trimmed by 4 bases and 4 bases, with 16 bases remaining between them. This chain's CDR3 is CSATEPSSPETQYF. In DNA form, the CDR3 reads TGCAGTGCTACAGAGCCCTCTTCCCCAGAGACCCAGTACTTC.

The V and J genes are TRBV5-1 and TRBJ2-7, with 7 bases lining up with TRBD1. J lost 3 bases, V lost 2 bases, and 14 bases had no gene match. Germline lookup yields CDR1 SGHRS and CDR2 YFSETQ. The CDR3 totals 17 residues. The CDR3 DNA follows: TGCGCCAGCAGCTTACGGAGCACCGGGACAGCCGTCTACGAGCAGTACTTC. Translated, it gives CASSLRSTGTAVYEQYF. The full variable domain, its missing parts supplied by reference TRBV5-1 and TRBJ2-7, is KAGVTQTPRYLIKTRGQQVTLSCSPISGHRSVSWYQQTPGQGLQFLFEYFSETQRNKGNFPGRFSGRQFSNSRSEMNVSTLELGDSALYLCASSLRSTGTAVYEQYFGPGTRLTVT.

This clonotype was observed at least ten times. The chain employs TRBV20-1 and TRBJ1-2, with D possibly matching TRBD1 (5 bases). Trimming left V 6 bases short and J 2 bases short, with 10 bases between. Germline V gives CDR1 DFQATT, CDR2 SNEGSKA (reference sequence). The CDR3 contains 12 residues. CDR3: CSAATDNYGYTF. The CDR3 bases are TGCAGTGCCGCGACAGACAACTATGGCTACACCTTC.

In its sample, this clonotype was seen many times. The chain combines TRBV10-3 with TRBJ2-7; D call uncertain. From germline, CDR1 is ENHRY and CDR2 SYGVKD. Between the trimmed V and J ends, which lost 8 bases and 0 bases, there was a span of 8 bases. The length of the CDR3 is 12 residues. The CDR3 nucleotides read TGTGCCATCTCCCCGAGCTCCTACGAGCAGTACTTC. It yields the protein CAISPSSYEQYF.

This clonotype was seen many times. This chain links TRBV4-2 with TRBJ2-7; 8 positions agree with TRBD1. V lost 1 base, J lost 13 bases, and 6 bases stayed unmatched. Germline assignment: CDR1 LGHNA and CDR2 YNFKEQ. The CDR3 runs 12 residues. The CDR3 loop is CASSQGTGLEYF. The CDR3 DNA is TGTGCCAGCAGCCAAGGGACAGGGTTGGAATACTTC.

Many counts were recorded for this clonotype. The chain employs TRBV7-2 and TRBJ1-2, with TRBD1 identical over 7 bases. Unmatched junction bases numbered 7, after V lost 6 bases and J lost 0 bases. The CDR3 runs 15 residues. Germline V gives CDR1 SGHTA, CDR2 FQGNSA. CDR3 in amino acids: CASRYTGAPNYGYTF. CDR3 sequence (DNA): TGTGCCAGCAGATATACAGGGGCCCCTAACTATGGCTACACCTTC.

About this clonotype: It may be a read error: a sequence one base away is much more abundant. V is TRBV7-9 and J is TRBJ1-5, with D possibly being TRBD1 (6 bases). CDR3 size: 12 residues. The germline V and J ends were trimmed by 6 bases and 11 bases, with 14 bases remaining between them. Germline values: CDR1 SEHNR, CDR2 FQNEAQ (reference sequence). The DNA of the CDR3 is TGTGCCAGCAGACAGGGATGGCAGACCCAGCATTTT. It is translated as CASRQGWQTQHF.